This T cell receptor (beta chain) was documented in a study of beta chain features in type 1 diabetes. Findings and caveats of the study: Naive, central memory and Treg TCRB repertoires seemed to resemble each other more closely in patients than they did in healthy donors. The influence of HLA type on TCRB rearrangement stayed undetermined. For Type 1 diabetes patients, all four CD4+ subsets carried TCRB CDR3s that were moderately but significantly shorter.

Of note for this clone: The antigen remains unidentified.

About 116 mL of blood, on average, came from one heparinised draw per donor. Every bit of the isolated RNA underwent reverse transcription, so sequencing read expressed TCRB transcripts. Mean read depth for naive, central memory and regulatory T cell samples was approximately 3.57 million reads. The method was immunoSEQ multiplex PCR; TCRdb's version includes in-frame clones alone and lacks a portion of them. The table includes more than 200,000 clones, 15% to 20% detected once. Germline V gene lookup returns CDR1 LNHDA and CDR2 SQIVND (reference sequence). After removal of 7 bases from V and 4 bases from J, the junction contained 14 bases not matched to a gene. The CDR3 sequence is 16 residues long.

The TCR was taken from a man aged 25 to 40 with type 1 diabetes. Material for sequencing was naive CD4+ T cells from blood. The chain uses TRBV19 and TRBJ2-3; 7 bases fit TRBD1. The CDR3 reads CASNPDRSLVADTQYF. The CDR3 coding sequence is TGTGCCAGTAACCCGGACAGGTCGCTCGTGGCAGATACGCAGTATTTT.